The present TCR beta chain was sequenced within a study of T cells in tuberculosis (dated by TCRdb to 2017 to 2018). Describing the broader study: To characterize T cells specific for the mycobacterial lipid antigen glucose monomycolate (GMM), the study used CD1B tetramers together with high-throughput TCR immunosequencing. In a South African clinical cohort, IGRA-negative adolescents, IGRA-positive adolescents with latent tuberculosis and adults with active tuberculosis were compared, with roughly 10 people in each group.

At study entry, a tuberculin skin test and the QuantiFERON-TB GOLD In-Tube IGRA were used to screen adolescents for latent tuberculosis infection. Immunosequencing was performed on unsorted cryopreserved PBMC, with 90,000 to 100,000 T cells per clinical donor covered on average. Eleven high schools in the Worcester region of the Western Cape, South Africa, served as enrollment sites for adolescents aged 12 to 18 years. Ten or so M. tuberculosis-infected adolescents and around 10 uninfected adolescents, matched for age and sex, were selected. Adolescent PBMC were isolated from freshly drawn heparinized blood by density centrifugation and cryopreserved. Counted from cysteine to phenylalanine, this CDR3 has 15 amino acids. Only the CDR3 DNA is retained, 45 bases long and in frame from the first base. The germline V gene (reference sequence) supplies CDR1 SGHNT and CDR2 YYREEE. Here V drops 0 bases and J drops 3 bases, and the junction holds 5 bases not matched to any gene.

Summary of the overall study and its limitations: Clinical samples were selected based on the availability of cryopreserved specimens, with adults included as active tuberculosis cases and adolescents included as controls. An accuracy of 87% (AUROC around 0.91) was reached by a classifier using the diverse GMM-specific repertoire, compared with about 65% accuracy when GEM motif frequencies were used. Active tuberculosis TCR-alpha repertoires showed smaller mean NN-distances to GMM-specific TCRs than IGRA-negative controls, suggesting clonal expansion of these TCRs. Shorter CDR3-alpha lengths in active tuberculosis patients partly drove the smaller NN-distances, and the TCR-beta difference was not statistically significant.

As concerns this clone: Its recognized antigen is unknown. No much larger clone exists at a distance of one base, and base qualities are not known.

The immunoSEQ multiplex PCR assay was used to generate TCR libraries, with TCR-beta and/or TCR-alpha/delta assays applied to each sample. Amplified TCR libraries were sequenced on the Illumina high-throughput platform. The source study handled its data this way. Clustering and dimensionality reduction were performed using pairwise TCRdist distances among GMM-specific receptors from ex vivo sorted or in vitro expanded T cells. The score assigned to each clinical repertoire was mean NN-distance, meaning the average TCRdist to the nearest 10% of tetramer-positive reference sequences. GEM TCR motif frequency was calculated as the fraction of unique TCRs that matched known GEM sequences by V/J usage and CDR3 length. Linear discriminant analysis with leave-one-out cross-validation, implemented in scikit-learn, was used to classify active tuberculosis. TCRdb re-hosts the immuneACCESS table, in-frame sequences only. Its copies lack some clones; in the studies checked, an unresolved V gene accounts for under half of them, and the cause for the rest is not known. The DNA was the basis for D and trimming; V, J and clone size are from that table. In this sample the table shows over 40,000 clones, roughly 96% of which occur a single time. The ten largest clones capture 3% to 4% of the sample.

The sequenced material came from PBMCs. The sequence derives from a donor between 10 and 35 years old with latent tuberculosis or without tuberculosis infection. This receptor chain uses TRBV5-4 and TRBJ2-7, with 8 bases in between that match TRBD1. The sequenced DNA is TGTGCCAGCAGCTTGGAGGTTACAGGGGGCTACGAGCAGTACTTC. Translated, it gives CASSLEVTGGYEQYF.